This TCR beta chain came from a study of T cells after yellow fever vaccination. TCRdb re-analysed the 5' RACE reads in MiXCR, keeping a single row per CDR3 protein. In the table there are 550,000 to 750,000 distinct CDR3 sequences, less than 15% of which are singletons. The CDR3 has 12 amino acids. V shed 7 bases and J shed 7 bases, with 17 bases lying between them. Germline-derived CDR1 and CDR2 are SQVTM and ANQGSEA. The starting material was PBMCs, obtained on the day of the yellow fever booster vaccination. The chain employs TRBV29-1 and TRBJ2-7; TRBD1 or TRBD2 may be the D gene (5 bases each). The origin of this receptor is a man aged 25-40 years who received the YFV17D yellow fever vaccine. The CDR3 nucleotides are TGCAGCGCCAACCCAGGGACCGAAGAGCAGTACTTC. Translating gives CSANPGTEEQYF.